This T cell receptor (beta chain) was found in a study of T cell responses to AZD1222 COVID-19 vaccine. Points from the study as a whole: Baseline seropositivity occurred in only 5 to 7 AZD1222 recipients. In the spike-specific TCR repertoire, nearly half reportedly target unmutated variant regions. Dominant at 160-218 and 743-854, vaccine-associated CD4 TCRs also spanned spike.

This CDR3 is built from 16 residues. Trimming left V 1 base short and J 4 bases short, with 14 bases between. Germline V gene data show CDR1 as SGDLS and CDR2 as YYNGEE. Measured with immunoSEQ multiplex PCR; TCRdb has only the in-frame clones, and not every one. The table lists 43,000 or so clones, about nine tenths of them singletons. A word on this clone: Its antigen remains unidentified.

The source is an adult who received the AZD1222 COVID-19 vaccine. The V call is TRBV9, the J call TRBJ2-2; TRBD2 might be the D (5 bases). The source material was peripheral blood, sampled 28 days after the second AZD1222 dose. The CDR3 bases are TGTGCCAGCAGCGTATCATCGCTTCGGGGCACCGGGGAGCTGTTTTTT. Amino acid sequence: CASSVSSLRGTGELFF.